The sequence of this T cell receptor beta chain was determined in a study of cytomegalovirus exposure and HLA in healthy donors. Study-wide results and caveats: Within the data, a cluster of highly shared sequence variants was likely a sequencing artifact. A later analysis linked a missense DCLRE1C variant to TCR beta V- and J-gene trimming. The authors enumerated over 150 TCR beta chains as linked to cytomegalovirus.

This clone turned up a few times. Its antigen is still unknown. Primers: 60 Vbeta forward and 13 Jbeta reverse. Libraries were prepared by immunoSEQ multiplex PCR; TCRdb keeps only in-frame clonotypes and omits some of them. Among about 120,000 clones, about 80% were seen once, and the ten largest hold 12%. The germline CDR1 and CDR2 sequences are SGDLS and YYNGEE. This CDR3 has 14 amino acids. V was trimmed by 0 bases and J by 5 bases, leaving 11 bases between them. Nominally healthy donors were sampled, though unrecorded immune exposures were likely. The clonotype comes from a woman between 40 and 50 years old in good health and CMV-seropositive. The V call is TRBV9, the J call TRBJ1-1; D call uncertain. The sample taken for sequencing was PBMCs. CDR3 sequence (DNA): TGTGCCAGCAGCGTAGGGTCACAGAAGACTGAAGCTTTCTTT. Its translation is CASSVGSQKTEAFF.